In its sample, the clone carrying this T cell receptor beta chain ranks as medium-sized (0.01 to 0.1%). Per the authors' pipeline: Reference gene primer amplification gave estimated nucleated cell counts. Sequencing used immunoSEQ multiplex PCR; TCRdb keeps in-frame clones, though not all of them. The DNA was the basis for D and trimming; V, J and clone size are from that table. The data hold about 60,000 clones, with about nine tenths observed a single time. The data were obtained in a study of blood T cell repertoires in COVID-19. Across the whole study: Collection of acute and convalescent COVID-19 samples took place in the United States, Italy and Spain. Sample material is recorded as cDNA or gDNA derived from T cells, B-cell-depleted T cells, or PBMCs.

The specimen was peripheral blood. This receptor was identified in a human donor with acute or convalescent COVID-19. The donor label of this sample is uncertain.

The CDR3 here is CATSRELAPNTGELFF. The CDR3 bases are TGTGCCACCAGCAGAGAACTAGCGCCGAACACCGGGGAGCTGTTTTTT. The V and J genes are TRBV15 and TRBJ2-2; 7 nucleotides match TRBD2. The CDR3 loop spans 16 amino acids. The germline V gene has CDR1 LNHNV and CDR2 YYDKDF (reference sequence). J was trimmed by 0 bases and V by 0 bases; bases with no gene match: 1.